The present T cell receptor beta chain was sequenced within a study of PD-1 blockade in mismatch repair-deficient tumors. TCR sequencing covered a few patients who responded to pembrolizumab. Clones were sequenced by immunoSEQ multiplex PCR, and TCRdb holds only the in-frame ones, with some missing. The sample yields 75,000 to 85,000 clones, approximately 81% seen once. The germline V and J ends were trimmed by 6 bases and 0 bases, with 14 bases remaining between them. CDR3 length: 15 residues. In germline, CDR1 is LGHNT, CDR2 FRNRAP. V and J are TRBV12-5 and TRBJ1-1; weak D call: TRBD1 (5 bases). The TCR originated in an adult with mismatch repair-deficient cancer. The material sequenced was peripheral blood, taken 12 weeks after starting pembrolizumab. The CDR3: CASGPTGPLNTEAFF. The DNA of the CDR3 is TGTGCTAGTGGCCCGACGGGACCCTTGAACACTGAAGCTTTCTTT.